This TCR beta chain originates from a study of cytomegalovirus exposure and HLA in healthy donors. 13 Jbeta primers and 60 Vbeta primers were used for the PCR. The table came from immunoSEQ multiplex PCR; TCRdb's copy has only in-frame clones and leaves some out. The sample lists 95,000 to 120,000 clones; 74% were seen once. V dropped 1 base and J dropped 1 base, with 11 bases sitting between them. The germline V gene has CDR1 MNHNS and CDR2 SASEGT. The CDR3 is 17 residues long. This chain joins TRBV6-1 and TRBJ2-6, with a tentative D call TRBD2 (5 bases). This clonotype originated in a woman aged 40 to 50 in good health and CMV-seropositive. Sequenced sample: PBMCs. The CDR3 region has the DNA TGTGCCAGCAGTGAAGAAGTCAGGAGGTCTGGGGCCAACGTCCTGACTTTC. It encodes CASSEEVRRSGANVLTF.